A selection of T cell receptor beta chains follows, all from one sample in a study of T cell responses to AZD1222 COVID-19 vaccine. Produced via immunoSEQ multiplex PCR; TCRdb's table is partial and in-frame only. The data contain over 100,000 clones, approximately 91% of them singletons. The sequencing here drew on peripheral blood, taken 28 days after the second AZD1222 dose. These receptors were obtained from an adult who received the AZD1222 COVID-19 vaccine. The CDR3 runs from the conserved cysteine through the conserved F or W. D genes are given only for firm matches. Part of the rows lack a size; the others show once, few, many or a class for expanded clones.

>NA|TRBJ1-5|20|NA|TRBV1
TGCACCAGCAGCCAATGGGATTCGAGCTTAAGCGAACGGGGCAATCAGCCCCAGCATTTT
CTSSQWDSSLSERGNQPQHF
>NA|TRBJ2-7|16|TRBD2|TRBV6-5
TGTGCCAGCAGTTACTCGGGAGCGGGAGGCTCCTACGAGCAGTACTTC
CASSYSGAGGSYEQYF
>once|TRBJ2-7|14|NA|TRBV7-3
TGTGCCAGCAGCTTAACGCCCCATTTAGGCGAGCAGTACTTC
CASSLTPHLGEQYF
>few|TRBJ1-2|15|TRBD1|TRBV19
TGTGCCAGTAGTGCCGGGACAGCTTTATCCTATGGCTACACCTTC
CASSAGTALSYGYTF
>NA|TRBJ2-1|17|TRBD2|TRBV29-1
TGCAGCGTTGAGGGGACTAGCGGGCGCCGGGGGGTCAATGAGCAGTTCTTC
CSVEGTSGRRGVNEQFF
>NA|TRBJ2-7|15|NA|TRBV6-5
TGTGCCAGCAGACCGACGGCGGACAGCGGGTACGAGCAGTACTTC
CASRPTADSGYEQYF
>NA|TRBJ2-7|16|NA|TRBV27
TGTGCCAGCAGTTTAGGATTTACCGAGGCCCGCTACGAGCAGTACTTC
CASSLGFTEARYEQYF
>NA|TRBJ2-1|14|NA|TRBV7-9
TGTGCCACTCCCTTAGGGGAGCTAAACAATGAGCAGTTCTTC
CATPLGELNNEQFF
>NA|TRBJ2-1|14|NA|TRBV5-1
TGCGCCAGCAGCTTGACAGCGGTTTACAATGAGCAGTTCTTC
CASSLTAVYNEQFF
>NA|TRBJ2-7|14|TRBD1|TRBV18
TGTGCCAGCTCATCGAATACAGGGACAGGCGAGCAGTACTTC
CASSSNTGTGEQYF
>NA|TRBJ2-5|13|NA|TRBV4-2
TGTGCCAGCAGCCAAGCCTTTCAAGAGACCCAGTACTTC
CASSQAFQETQYF
>NA|TRBJ2-1|17|NA|TRBV28
TGTGCCAGCAGTGACAAAGAGAAGGGTCTCTCCTACAATGAGCAGTTCTTC
CASSDKEKGLSYNEQFF
>NA|TRBJ2-7|11|NA|TRBV28
TGTGCCAGCAGTTTATCTGGCGAGCAGTACTTC
CASSLSGEQYF
>NA|TRBJ2-1|14|NA|TRBV11-3
TGTGCCAGCACCCCATCGGGGAAGGGTGATGAGCAGTTCTTC
CASTPSGKGDEQFF
>few|TRBJ1-2|15|NA|TRBV18
TGTGCCAGCTCACCAGGGGCAGGGGCTAGGGCTGGCTACACCTTC
CASSPGAGARAGYTF
>NA|TRBJ2-1|15|NA|TRBV11-2
TGTGCCAGCAGCGTAGGGGTAGGGGCCTACAATGAGCAGTTCTTC
CASSVGVGAYNEQFF
>NA|TRBJ2-7|13|TRBD2|TRBV11-2
TGTGCCAGCAGCTTGGAAATAGCGGGAGAGAAGTACTTC
CASSLEIAGEKYF
>NA|TRBJ2-7|14|NA|TRBV5-1
TGCGCCAGCAGCTTGGGCAGGGAGGCCCACGAGCAGTACTTC
CASSLGREAHEQYF
>NA|TRBJ1-2|15|TRBD1|TRBV6-5
TGTGCCAGCAGTCCAGAGAGGACAGGGCCCTATGGCTACACCTTC
CASSPERTGPYGYTF
>NA|TRBJ2-1|17|TRBD2|TRBV7-2
TGTGCCAGCATCCAAGGGCCGCTAGCGGGAGTAGGTGGTGAGCAGTTCTTC
CASIQGPLAGVGGEQFF
>NA|TRBJ2-4|15|NA|TRBV15
TGTGCCACCAGCAGAGATTCGTTTGGCGCGGACATTCAGTACTTC
CATSRDSFGADIQYF
>NA|TRBJ2-1|13|TRBD2|TRBV29-1
TGCAGCGTTGACGCCGGGACTAGGAATGAGCAGTTCTTC
CSVDAGTRNEQFF
>NA|TRBJ1-2|11|NA|TRBV19
TGTGCCAGTAGTAGGGGATATGGCTACACCTTC
CASSRGYGYTF
>NA|TRBJ2-2|20|NA|TRBV21-1
TGTGCCACCCAGGTGGGGGTTTCGACCCAAGGACAGGGAATTTCCGGGGAGCTGTTTTTT
CATQVGVSTQGQGISGELFF
>NA|TRBJ1-1|13|NA|TRBV7-9
TGTGCCAGCAGCCACGGACCGAACACTGAAGCTTTCTTT
CASSHGPNTEAFF